A single sample is the source of the 21 T cell receptor beta chains below, sequenced in a study of T cell clonality in common variable immunodeficiency. Sequencing used immunoSEQ multiplex PCR; TCRdb keeps in-frame clones, though not all of them. The sample contains about 55,000 clones, none of them singletons. Input material: peripheral blood mononuclear cells. The receptor source for this set is a person aged 18 to 69 in good health.

This clone was picked up many times. CDR3 in amino acids: CASSYWADNQPQHF. The CDR3 DNA, read in part, is TGTGCCAGCAGCTACTGGGCAGACAATCAGCCC. The chain joins TRBV7-9 to TRBJ1-5, with no clear D. The sequence runs out 3 residues before the end of the CDR3; the remainder is reconstructed from the germline J gene. Trimming stripped 4 bases from V and 3 bases from J, with 10 bases between. Germline V CDR1 and CDR2: SEHNR, FQNEAQ (reference sequence). The CDR3 loop spans 14 amino acids.

This clone was observed many times. The CDR3 end lies 3 residues beyond the end of the read and is filled in from the germline J gene. This sequence joins TRBV20-1 and TRBJ2-2; no definite D call. The V end lost 5 bases, the J end lost 3 bases, and 10 bases lay between the germline ends. The germline V gene has CDR1 DFQATT and CDR2 SNEGSKA (reference sequence). CDR3 size: 13 residues. The sequenced CDR3 bases are TGCAGTGCTCGTGATACGGACACCGGGGAG. This sequence encodes CSARDTDTGE. The whole CDR3 protein is CSARDTDTGELFF.

This clone occurred many times. Here the CDR3 reads CASSLKREGTDTQYF. The part of the CDR3 DNA that was read is TGTGCCAGCAGCTTAAAGCGGGAGGGCACAGATACG. This chain joins TRBV7-3 and TRBJ2-3; 9 bases fit TRBD2. The read halts 3 residues ahead of the CDR3 end, with the missing end drawn from the germline J gene. The CDR3 is made up of 15 amino acids. V lost 1 base, J lost 1 base, and 0 bases stayed unmatched. Germline V gene lookup returns CDR1 SGHTA and CDR2 FQGTGA.

This clone was observed many times. Coverage ceases 3 residues before the CDR3 finishes, and the germline J gene fills in the end. The V gene is TRBV14, the J gene TRBJ1-2; D is perhaps TRBD1 (6 bases). V lost 6 bases to trimming and J lost 4 bases, with 12 bases between them. Germline V gives CDR1 SGHDN, CDR2 FVKESK. The CDR3 covers 13 residues. The CDR3 spells CASSRTAFYGYTF. The CDR3 DNA, read in part, is TGTGCCAGCAGTCGGACAGCTTTCTATGGC.

In the case of this clone: The read falls 3 residues short of the CDR3 end, and the missing part is taken from the germline J gene. The chain has TRBV7-3 and TRBJ1-1; TRBD1 might be the D (5 bases). Germline values: CDR1 SGHTA, CDR2 FQGTGA. The CDR3 totals 15 residues. CDR3 in amino acids: CASSLTGATEETAFF. CDR3 bases read: TGTGCCAGCAGCTTAACAGGGGCCACGGAAGAGACA.

This clone was picked up many times. The read ends 3 residues shy of where the CDR3 ends; the end is completed using the germline J gene. The J gene is TRBJ2-1, the V gene TRBV5-1; D call uncertain. The CDR3 covers 13 residues. Germline lookup yields CDR1 SGHRS and CDR2 YFSETQ. The ends were cut back, 0 bases at V and 6 bases at J, with 7 bases in the middle. The CDR3 region is CASSLGRINEQFF. Incomplete CDR3 DNA: TGCGCCAGCAGCTTGGGGCGGATCAATGAG.

This clone was found many times. The read stops 3 residues short of the end of the CDR3; the missing end is completed from the germline J gene. This chain connects TRBV5-6 to TRBJ1-4, with a possible D match to TRBD1 (6 bases). The germline CDR1 and CDR2 sequences are SGHDT and YYEEEE. Trimming stripped 5 bases from V and 6 bases from J, with 14 bases between. There are 14 residues in the CDR3. This CDR3 is CASRGGGFHEKLFF. The DNA read from the CDR3 is TGTGCCAGCAGGGGAGGGGGATTCCATGAAAAA.

In this sample, this clone turned up many times. At one end, the junction sequence differs from germline, possibly due to a read error. The DNA ends 3 residues before the CDR3 does, and the rest of the CDR3 is filled in from the germline J gene. This rearrangement joins TRBV4-2 to TRBJ2-3; 11 nucleotides agree with TRBD2. This CDR3 has 18 amino acids. Germline lookup yields CDR1 LGHNA and CDR2 YNFKEQ. The CDR3: CASSQDRLAGGITDTQYF. CDR3 DNA (partial): TGCGCCAGCAGCCAAGATCGGTTAGCGGGGGGGATCACAGATACG.

This clone has ten or more counts. The missing CDR3 end, 3 residues past where the read stops, is filled in from the germline J gene. The chain employs TRBV19 and TRBJ2-2; 7 bases fit TRBD2. Germline loops: CDR1 LNHDA, CDR2 SQIVND (reference sequence). CDR3 size: 12 residues. CDR3: CASSIEREKLFF. CDR3 DNA, as far as it was read: TGTGCCAGTAGTATAGAGCGGGAGAAG. The whole variable domain, remainder taken from reference TRBV19 and TRBJ2-2, is DGGITQSPKYLFRKEGQNVTLSCEQNLNHDAMYWYRQDPGQGLRLIYYSQIVNDFQKGDIAEGYSVSREKKESFPLTVTSAQKNPTAFYLCASSIEREKLFFGEGSRLTVL.

This clone occurred a few times. The read ends 3 residues before the CDR3 terminus; that terminus is restored from the germline J gene. The chain has TRBV19 and TRBJ1-2, with a possible D match to TRBD1 (5 bases). This CDR3 is built from 17 residues. Germline-derived CDR1 and CDR2 are LNHDA and SQIVND (reference sequence). CDR3: CASSYGTSGLQVYGYTF. The covered CDR3 bases are TGTGCCAGTAGTTATGGGACTAGCGGACTACAGGTCTACGGC.

The sample holds many counts of this clone. The CDR3 end falls 3 residues outside the read, so it is completed with the germline J gene. The chain is built from TRBV30 and TRBJ2-1; 11 positions agree with TRBD2. The CDR3 spans 13 residues. Germline loops: CDR1 GTSNPN, CDR2 SVGIG (reference sequence). With V trimmed by 7 bases and J by 4 bases, 3 bases remained unmatched. Partial CDR3 DNA: TGTGCCTTACTAGCGGGAGATTACAATGAG. The encoded protein is CALLAGDYNE. The CDR3 as a whole reads CALLAGDYNEQFF.

This clone has at least ten counts. The CDR3 end falls 3 residues outside the read, so it is completed with the germline J gene. The V and J genes are TRBV18 and TRBJ1-2; a weak D match, TRBD1 (5 bases). This CDR3 contains 13 residues. Germline V lookup: CDR1 KGHSH, CDR2 LQKENI. This CDR3 is CASSPLTAKGYTF. CDR3 DNA (partial): TGTGCCAGCTCACCACTGACAGCGAAAGGC.

At least ten counts were recorded for this clone. The CDR3 end lies 3 residues beyond the end of the read and is filled in from the germline J gene. J is TRBJ2-2 and V is TRBV19; D is perhaps TRBD1 (6 bases). Germline CDR1 is LNHDA and CDR2 is SQIVND (reference sequence). This CDR3 region has 14 residues. CDR3 protein: CASSMRQGFEKLFF. Partial CDR3 DNA: TGTGCCAGTAGTATGAGGCAGGGGTTTGAAAAG.

This clone showed up many times. The read ends 3 residues early relative to the CDR3; the germline J gene fills the gap. The chain carries TRBV12-5 and TRBJ2-7, with 7 bases that match TRBD1. The CDR3 has 15 amino acids. The V and J ends lost 4 bases and 3 bases, in that order; junction bases with no gene match: 9. Germline values: CDR1 LGHNT, CDR2 FRNRAP. The sequenced part of the CDR3 DNA is TGTGCTAGTGGTTCGTCCAGGGGGACCATCTACGAG. This translates into CASGSSRGTIYE. The complete CDR3 sequence is CASGSSRGTIYEQYF.

This clone was recorded at least ten times. The CDR3 is cut off 3 residues early in the read; its end comes from the germline J gene. V is TRBV7-2 and J is TRBJ2-2; D is possibly TRBD1 (5 bases). The V end lost 6 bases, the J end lost 1 base, and 6 bases lay between the germline ends. The CDR3 runs to 13 residues. CDR1 and CDR2 from the germline V gene are SGHTA and FQGNSA. The part of the CDR3 DNA that was read is TGTGCCAGCAGAAGGGGGAACACCGGGGAG. It yields the protein CASRRGNTGE. The entire CDR3 protein reads CASRRGNTGELFF.

This clone was seen only a few times. The CDR3 extends 3 residues past the end of the read, so its final part is completed from the germline J gene. This chain joins TRBV6-2 or TRBV6-3 and TRBJ1-2; 9 nucleotides match TRBD1. Germline assignment: CDR1 MNHEY and CDR2 SVGEGT. The CDR3 is 15 residues long. The CDR3 bases that were read are TGTGCCAGCAGTGACAGGGGGGCTAGCACAGATACC. It codes for CASSDRGASTDT. The entire CDR3 protein reads CASSDRGASTDTYTF.

The table lists this clone with many counts. The CDR3 spells CASSTIQGGAYEQYF. Incomplete CDR3 DNA: TGTGCCAGTAGTACCATACAGGGGGGGGCCTACGAG. The chain uses TRBV19 and TRBJ2-7; possible D gene TRBD1, 8 bases. The read terminates 3 residues ahead of where the CDR3 ends, so the germline J gene completes it. The germline gives CDR1 LNHDA, CDR2 SQIVND (reference sequence). The CDR3 runs to 15 residues. With 4 bases removed from V and 2 bases from J, the gap between germline ends came to 15 bases.

The sample holds many counts of this clone. CDR3 DNA (partial): TGTGCCAGTACCGACCCTTCGGACAGGGTTGAG. Protein: CASTDPSDRVE. The full CDR3 protein is CASTDPSDRVEQFF. This sequence joins TRBV19 and TRBJ2-1; 8 bases are a match to TRBD1. The read terminates 3 residues ahead of where the CDR3 ends, so the germline J gene completes it. Trimming cost V 7 bases and J 9 bases; bases outside gene matches: 11. The germline V gene has CDR1 LNHDA and CDR2 SQIVND (reference sequence). CDR3 size: 14 residues.

The sample holds many counts of this clone. The DNA ends 3 residues before the CDR3 does, and the rest of the CDR3 is filled in from the germline J gene. The V gene is TRBV5-1, the J gene TRBJ2-5, with 8 bases matching TRBD1. The length of the CDR3 is 14 residues. Per germline, CDR1 SGHRS and CDR2 YFSETQ. V trimming: 3 bases; J trimming: 5 bases; junction bases outside the gene matches: 6. The covered CDR3 bases are TGCGCCAGCAGCTCGACAGGGGTGGGGGAGACC. It is translated as CASSSTGVGET. The entire CDR3 protein reads CASSSTGVGETQYF. The full variable domain, its missing parts supplied by reference TRBV5-1 and TRBJ2-5, is KAGVTQTPRYLIKTRGQQVTLSCSPISGHRSVSWYQQTPGQGLQFLFEYFSETQRNKGNFPGRFSGRQFSNSRSEMNVSTLELGDSALYLCASSSTGVGETQYFGPGTRLLVL.

This clone was counted a few times. The CDR3 loop reads CASSLVANPETQYF. CDR3 DNA, as far as it was read: TGTGCCAGCAGCTTGGTGGCAAACCCTGAGACC. The V and J genes are TRBV5-5 and TRBJ2-5, with D uncertain. The read finishes 3 residues shy of the CDR3 end, and the germline J gene is used to complete it. Germline V lookup: CDR1 SGHKS, CDR2 YYEKEE (reference sequence). CDR3 length equals 14 residues. V shed 0 bases and J shed 5 bases, with 11 bases lying between them.

This clone was seen ten or more times. The CDR3 end lies 3 residues beyond the end of the read and is filled in from the germline J gene. The chain recombines TRBV6-2 or TRBV6-3 with TRBJ2-5; D might be TRBD2 (6 bases). CDR1 is MNHEY, CDR2 SVGEGT, per germline. The CDR3 has 13 amino acids. V lost 6 bases and J 4 bases, leaving 12 bases between the germline ends. The covered CDR3 bases are TGTGCCAGCAGCCTCCGGCGGGGAGAGACC. Translating it yields CASSLRRGET. The entire CDR3 is CASSLRRGETQYF.